Listed below are T cell receptor beta chains from one sample, sequenced in a study of shared clonotypes between healthy human individuals. Here immunoSEQ multiplex PCR was the method, and the copy in TCRdb shows in-frame clones only, minus some. The data contain fewer than 550,000 clones, over 60% of them singletons. Sequenced sample: PBMCs. These TCRs come from a woman in her forties in good health. Some clones in this sample may be carry-over from other donors' samples. CDR3s include the opening cysteine and the closing phenylalanine or tryptophan. D genes are given only for firm matches. A row's size may be missing; if present it is once, few, many or a size class.

D	V	size	J	CDR3	DNA
NA	TRBV5-4	NA	TRBJ2-7	CASSRAGVVGEQYF	TGTGCCAGCAGCCGCGCTGGGGTGGTCGGCGAGCAGTACTTC
TRBD2	TRBV11-2	NA	TRBJ2-1	CASSTSGRQFF	TGTGCCAGCAGCACTAGCGGGAGGCAGTTCTTC
TRBD2	TRBV7-3	NA	TRBJ2-5	CASSLDGGRGTQYF	TGTGCCAGCAGCTTAGATGGCGGGAGAGGGACCCAGTACTTC
NA	TRBV30	NA	TRBJ1-4	CAWSGGRKEKLFF	TGTGCCTGGAGCGGGGGGCGTAAGGAAAAACTGTTTTTT
NA	TRBV6-1	NA	TRBJ1-4	CASSEAGTATNEKLFF	TGTGCCAGCAGTGAAGCAGGGACCGCAACTAATGAAAAACTGTTTTTT
NA	TRBV18	NA	TRBJ2-5	CASSPEWTQETQYF	TGTGCCAGCTCACCAGAATGGACTCAAGAGACCCAGTACTTC
TRBD1	TRBV5-1	NA	TRBJ1-1	CASSYRTGGDTEAFF	TGCGCCAGCAGCTACCGGACAGGGGGGGACACTGAAGCTTTCTTT
NA	TRBV9	few	TRBJ1-5	CASSLRTDQPQHF	TGTGCCAGCAGCCTTCGGACGGATCAGCCCCAGCATTTT
NA	TRBV7-3	NA	TRBJ1-1	CASSSNGGVAFF	TGTGCCAGCAGCTCGAACGGGGGAGTCGCTTTCTTT
TRBD1	TRBV7-3	once	TRBJ2-1	CASSSDRGTHNEQFF	TGTGCCAGCAGCTCCGACAGGGGCACCCACAATGAGCAGTTCTTC
TRBD1	TRBV9	few	TRBJ1-4	CASSVAEGAVNEKLFF	TGTGCCAGCAGCGTAGCTGAGGGGGCGGTTAATGAAAAACTGTTTTTT